This passage covers 8 T cell receptor beta chains from one sample sequenced in a study of T cells in Graves' hyperthyroidism and ophthalmopathy. RNA transcripts provided the source from which TCR beta CDR3 regions were amplified. A set of HTBI primers served as the primers for a first-round RT-PCR of the TCR CDR3. TCRdb passed the multiplex PCR reads through MiXCR, listing each CDR3 protein once. The table has 650,000 to 700,000 distinct CDR3 sequences, around a sixth seen once. Specimen: blood. The source is a man aged 50 to 60 with Graves' hyperthyroidism.

This clonotype was counted only a few times. The rearrangement joins TRBV20-1 to TRBJ2-4; 16 bases fit TRBD2. There are 18 residues in the CDR3. Germline values: CDR1 DFQATT, CDR2 SNEGSKA (reference sequence). After removal of 6 bases from V and 0 bases from J, the junction contained 8 bases not matched to a gene. This CDR3 is CSAQGLAGGGVAKNIQYF. CDR3 coding DNA: TGCAGTGCCCAGGGACTAGCGGGAGGGGGGGTAGCCAAAAACATTCAGTACTTC.

Many counts were recorded for this clonotype. This chain joins TRBV30 and TRBJ2-1; 7 nucleotides align to TRBD2. Germline CDR1 GTSNPN, CDR2 SVGIG (reference sequence). The CDR3 length is 15 residues. Trimming took 3 bases from V and 3 from J; bases not matched to a gene: 8. In nucleotides, the CDR3 is TGTGCCTGGAGAAGGGTGGGGGGGATCTACAATGAGCAGTTCTTC. Translation: CAWRRVGGIYNEQFF. Full variable domain (rest looked up from reference TRBV30 and TRBJ2-1): SQTIHQWPATLVQPVGSPLSLECTVEGTSNPNLYWYRQAAGRGLQLLFYSVGIGQISSEVPQNLSASRPQDRQFILSSKKLLLSDSGFYLCAWRRVGGIYNEQFFGPGTRLTVL.

This clonotype was counted a few times. The chain has TRBV2 and TRBJ2-2, with 9 nucleotides matching TRBD2. The CDR3 is made up of 15 amino acids. V lost 7 bases, J lost 4 bases, and 7 bases stayed unmatched. Germline lookup yields CDR1 SNHLY and CDR2 FYNNEI. CDR3 sequence (DNA): TGTGCCAGCAAGTCTAGCGGGATATCCACCGGGGAGCTGTTTTTT. Protein sequence: CASKSSGISTGELFF.

There are many counts of this clonotype. The chain has TRBV6-1 and TRBJ1-1; D gene uncertain. V gave up 6 bases and J gave up 3 bases, with 11 bases separating them. Germline V gives CDR1 MNHNS, CDR2 SASEGT. This CDR3 region has 13 residues. In nucleotides, the CDR3 is TGTGCCAGCAGGTCGACGGATGACACTGAAGCTTTCTTT. Residues: CASRSTDDTEAFF.

This clonotype was detected only once. This chain connects TRBV13 to TRBJ2-1; maybe TRBD1 (5 bases). This CDR3 has 16 residues. CDR1 PRHDT and CDR2 FYEKMQ come from the germline V gene (reference sequence). V lost 0 bases and J lost 5, with 14 bases in between. Here the CDR3 reads CASSLGPQGANNEQFF. The CDR3 DNA reads as TGTGCCAGCAGCTTAGGGCCTCAGGGCGCCAACAATGAGCAGTTCTTC.

The chain joins TRBV7-2 to TRBJ2-1, with D maybe TRBD1 (5 bases). CDR1 is SGHTA, CDR2 FQGNSA, per germline. V lost 5 bases and J lost 7, with 24 bases in between. This CDR3 contains 17 residues. Here the CDR3 DNA reads TGTGCCAGCAGCCTCAATACCCTAAGACAGTTCAGGAATGAGCAGTTCTTC. It yields the protein CASSLNTLRQFRNEQFF.

The chain carries TRBV27 and TRBJ2-1, with TRBD2 matching over 12 bases. CDR1 MNHEY and CDR2 SMNVEV come from the germline V gene (reference sequence). V gave up 4 bases and J gave up 6 bases; unmatched junction bases: 7. The CDR3 loop spans 16 amino acids. CDR3 coding DNA: TGTGCCAGCAGTTCCCTAAGGACTAGCGGGGCCAATGAGCAGTTCTTC. Protein sequence: CASSSLRTSGANEQFF.

The chain combines TRBV19 with TRBJ2-1; the D gene is possibly TRBD1 (7 bases). Trimming left V 3 bases short and J 5 bases short, with 14 bases between. Germline lookup yields CDR1 LNHDA and CDR2 SQIVND (reference sequence). CDR3 size: 15 residues. CDR3 in DNA: TGTGCCAGTAGTATGGGCGGGACAGAAAACAATGAGCAGTTCTTC. Amino acids: CASSMGGTENNEQFF.